These 13 T cell receptor beta chains originate from one sample sequenced in a study of T cell repertoires in cytomegalovirus infection. TCRdb passed the reads through MiXCR, listing each CDR3 protein once. The top ten clones hold 40% to 60% of a sample with 550,000 to 700,000 distinct CDR3 sequences, about 39% of them seen once. The antigens for these receptors are not known. This specimen was cultured PBMCs, taken from culture after CMV antigen stimulation. Every receptor here comes from a human donor in good health (CMV status not recorded). Some clones in this sample may be carry-over from other donors' samples.

This clonotype was seen only a few times. The chain links TRBV19 to TRBJ1-5, with D perhaps TRBD1 (6 bases). The V end lost 5 bases, the J end lost 0 bases, and 17 bases lay between the germline ends. Looked up from germline, CDR1 is LNHDA and CDR2 is SQIVND (reference sequence). The CDR3 sequence is 17 residues long. CDR3 sequence (DNA): TGTGCCAGTAGTTGGATGGGGGCAGGATATAGCAATCAGCCCCAGCATTTT. Translating gives CASSWMGAGYSNQPQHF.

This clonotype was detected a few times. The V call is TRBV28, the J call TRBJ2-7, with D hard to call. Germline lookup yields CDR1 MDHEN and CDR2 SYDVKM. Trimming removed 2 bases from V and 6 bases from J, with 11 bases in between. The CDR3 length is 13 residues. CDR3 sequence (DNA): TGTGCCAGCAGTTTACCTAAGTTCGGCGAGCAGTACTTC. This sequence encodes CASSLPKFGEQYF.

The chain combines TRBV2 with TRBJ2-2; 9 bases match TRBD1. The CDR3 runs 14 residues. Germline CDR1 SNHLY, CDR2 FYNNEI. The V gene end was trimmed by 6 bases and the J gene end by 5 bases; junction bases not matched to a gene: 4. CDR3: CASSADRGTGELFF. The CDR3 DNA reads TGTGCCAGCAGCGCGGACAGGGGAACCGGGGAGCTGTTTTTT.

The genes are TRBV10-3 and TRBJ2-7; D might be TRBD1 (5 bases). This CDR3 region has 14 residues. Germline CDR1 ENHRY, CDR2 SYGVKD. Trimming took 5 bases from V and 3 from J, leaving 14 bases between them. CDR3 protein: CAISPSGQGYEQYF. The CDR3 DNA is TGTGCCATCAGTCCCTCAGGGCAGGGCTACGAGCAGTACTTC.

This clonotype showed up just a few times. V and J are TRBV20-1 and TRBJ1-1, with D perhaps TRBD1 (5 bases). CDR1 is DFQATT, CDR2 SNEGSKA, per germline (reference sequence). The CDR3 has 14 amino acids. V was trimmed by 0 bases and J by 5 bases, leaving 13 bases between them. DNA of the CDR3: TGCAGTGCTAGAGATCAGGGTGGTTGGACTGAAGCTTTCTTT. Translated: CSARDQGGWTEAFF.

A few counts support this clonotype. The chain employs TRBV28 and TRBJ2-7; 9 bases agree with TRBD2. J gave up 6 bases and V 1 base, and 7 bases lay outside the gene matches. The CDR3 runs to 15 residues. Germline assignment: CDR1 MDHEN and CDR2 SYDVKM. This CDR3 reads CASSLFASGAFEQYF. CDR3 DNA: TGTGCCAGCAGTTTATTTGCTAGCGGGGCCTTCGAGCAGTACTTC.

This rearrangement joins TRBV11-2 to TRBJ2-4; the match to TRBD1 covers 7 bases. The ends lost 5 bases at V and 9 bases at J; junction bases unmatched: 10. This CDR3 has 14 residues. From germline, CDR1 is SGHAT and CDR2 FQNNGV. As DNA, the CDR3 is TGTGCCAGCAGCCCGGGGACAGCGATGGGCATTCAGTACTTC. This codes for CASSPGTAMGIQYF.

This sequence joins TRBV7-2 and TRBJ2-3; 7 bases are a match to TRBD2. V trimming: 7 bases; J trimming: 5 bases; junction bases outside the gene matches: 15. The length of the CDR3 is 16 residues. CDR1 is SGHTA and CDR2 is FQGNSA in the germline V gene. CDR3 loop: CASTSTRASGQDTQYF. The CDR3 DNA follows: TGTGCCAGCACCTCCACGCGGGCTAGCGGTCAAGATACGCAGTATTTT. Filled out from reference TRBV7-2 and TRBJ2-3, the complete variable domain reads GAGVSQSPSNKVTEKGKDVELRCDPISGHTALYWYRQSLGQGLEFLIYFQGNSAPDKSGLPSDRFSAERTGGSVSTLTIQRTQQEDSAVYLCASTSTRASGQDTQYFGPGTRLTVL.

This clonotype was detected only once. A read error may be the cause here, since a much bigger clone is one base away. V and J are TRBV7-2 and TRBJ2-2; 7 bases fit TRBD2. The CDR3 is 19 residues long. V was pared by 5 bases and J by 6 bases, with 21 bases of the junction left unmatched. Germline V gene sequence: CDR1 SGHTA, CDR2 FQGNSA. The CDR3 loop reads CASSRPGRSGPWVSGELFF. CDR3 sequence (DNA): TGTGCCAGCAGCCGCCCCGGGCGTAGCGGGCCATGGGTCTCCGGGGAGCTGTTTTTT.

The J gene is TRBJ2-1, the V gene TRBV5-5; TRBD2 matches at 7 bases. Germline CDR1 reads SGHKS; CDR2 reads YYEKEE (reference sequence). J lost 0 bases, V lost 4 bases, and 7 bases had no gene match. The CDR3 consists of 16 residues. Here the CDR3 DNA reads TGTGCCAGCAGCCGGGCGCGGGGGAGCTCCTACAATGAGCAGTTCTTC. Translated, it gives CASSRARGSSYNEQFF.

The V and J genes are TRBV5-4 and TRBJ2-3, with D perhaps matching TRBD1 (6 bases). The length of the CDR3 is 14 residues. Trimming shortened V by 4 bases and J by 2 bases, and 11 bases separated the two germline ends. Germline V lookup: CDR1 SGHNT, CDR2 YYREEE (reference sequence). The chain's CDR3 is CASSPGHSTDTQYF. The CDR3 DNA reads TGTGCCAGCAGCCCGGGACACTCCACAGATACGCAGTATTTT.

This clonotype was seen many times. The CDR3 region has the DNA TGTGCCAGCAGCCTGCGGACGGGCACAGATACGCAGTATTTT. Residues: CASSLRTGTDTQYF. J is TRBJ2-3 and V is TRBV7-2; D gene uncertain. Germline V gives CDR1 SGHTA, CDR2 FQGNSA. V was trimmed by 5 bases and J by 1 base, leaving 10 bases between them. This CDR3 is built from 14 residues.

The J gene is TRBJ2-2, the V gene TRBV7-2, with D tentatively TRBD2 (5 bases). Germline assignment: CDR1 SGHTA and CDR2 FQGNSA. V was clipped by 5 bases and J by 5 bases, with 15 bases between them. This CDR3 has 15 residues. In DNA form, the CDR3 reads TGTGCCAGCAGCCCCGGGGTGGCATGGACCGGGGAGCTGTTTTTT. Encoded protein: CASSPGVAWTGELFF.